Listed below are T cell receptor beta chains from one sample, sequenced in a study of PD-1 blockade in classical Hodgkin lymphoma. TCRdb's copy holds only in-frame clones and misses some; the assay was immunoSEQ multiplex PCR. The sample has roughly 40,000 clones; around 86% are singletons. The sequencing here drew on peripheral blood mononuclear cells (PBMCs), taken at baseline. The receptors shown here come from a human donor with classical Hodgkin lymphoma. Each CDR3 is given with its conserved first and last residue. The D gene is left open where the match is weak. Clone size is not always given. Where it is, it says once, few, many or a class for expanded clones.

TRBD1,TRBV6-1,TRBJ1-1,.,TGTGCCAGCAGTGAAAAAGGGCGGACAGGGGTGGCTTTCTTT,CASSEKGRTGVAFF
.,TRBV6-5,TRBJ2-7,.,TGTGCCAGCAGTTATCGTCCGGGGGCGCGACCCTACGAGCAGTACTTC,CASSYRPGARPYEQYF
.,TRBV10-3,TRBJ1-2,.,TGTGCCATCAGTGAGTCGCAAAACTATGGCTACACCTTC,CAISESQNYGYTF
.,TRBV2,TRBJ2-7,medium-sized,TGTGCCAGCAGTGGCAGGGGTTACGAGCAGTACTTC,CASSGRGYEQYF
TRBD1,TRBV2,TRBJ1-2,.,TGTGCCAGCAGAACAGGGGGCTCTTTAACGGGCTGCACCTTC,CASRTGGSLTGCTF
.,TRBV5-1,TRBJ2-6,once,TGCGCCAGTAAGGGGGACACGAGCTCTGGGGCCAACGTCCTGACTTTC,CASKGDTSSGANVLTF
.,TRBV19,TRBJ2-1,few,TGTGCCAGTAGTATAGGAGGATGGGGACTGATCAATGAGCAGTTCTTC,CASSIGGWGLINEQFF
.,TRBV27,TRBJ2-7,once,TGTGCCAGCAGTTTAAGGGCCCAGGGCGAGCCTCCAAGCTCCTACGAGCAGTACTTC,CASSLRAQGEPPSSYEQYF
.,TRBV27,TRBJ1-6,.,TGTGCCAGCAGTACATATCGACAGGAACCTATCAATTCACCCCTCCACTTT,CASSTYRQEPINSPLHF
TRBD2,TRBV5-1,TRBJ2-3,once,TGCGCCAGCAGCGGGACTAGCGGGAGCCCGAATACGCAGTATTTT,CASSGTSGSPNTQYF
TRBD2,TRBV5-4,TRBJ2-2,.,TGTGCCAGCAGCTTGCTAGCGGGGGGTCCCGGGGAGCTGTTTTTT,CASSLLAGGPGELFF
TRBD1,TRBV9,TRBJ1-6,.,TGTGCCAGCAGCCGAGACAGGGGATCACCCCTCCACTTT,CASSRDRGSPLHF
.,TRBV2,TRBJ2-3,once,TGTGCCAGTACTCAAAACGGGCCTGGCACAGATACGCAGTATTTT,CASTQNGPGTDTQYF
TRBD2,TRBV2,TRBJ2-3,.,TGTGCCAGCAGTGAAGCGGGTCGGGGGGGCCCGGCGACGCAGTATTTT,CASSEAGRGGPATQYF
.,TRBV6-6,TRBJ1-2,.,TGTGCCAGCAGCGTCCCGGGGGATGGCTACACCTTC,CASSVPGDGYTF
.,TRBV18,TRBJ2-4,.,TGTGCCAGCTCACCACCCGGGCCCTATCTCATTCAGTACTTC,CASSPPGPYLIQYF
.,TRBV5-1,TRBJ1-4,.,TGCGCCAGCAGCCTCGGGATTGCAACTAATGAAAAACTGTTTTTT,CASSLGIATNEKLFF
TRBD2,TRBV10-3,TRBJ2-3,.,TGTGCCATCAGTGGGTCTAGCGGGGGGGCAGATACGCAGTATTTT,CAISGSSGGADTQYF
TRBD1,TRBV18,TRBJ1-5,.,TGTGCCAGCTCGCCGGGACAGAGCAATCAGCCCCAGCATTTT,CASSPGQSNQPQHF
TRBD2,TRBV7-2,TRBJ2-1,.,TGTGCCAGCAGCTGGCGGACTAGCGGGGGTAATGAGCAGTTCTTC,CASSWRTSGGNEQFF
TRBD1,TRBV5-5,TRBJ2-7,.,TGTGCCAGCAGCTCTTCGGACAGGTACTACGAGCAGTACTTC,CASSSSDRYYEQYF
TRBD1,TRBV7-6,TRBJ2-7,.,TGTGCCAGCAGGAAGGCGGGACAGGGTTACGAGCAGTACTTC,CASRKAGQGYEQYF
.,TRBV2,TRBJ2-5,.,TGTGCCAGCAGTGTGTATACAACAGGGAGCGGGGAGACCCAGTACTTC,CASSVYTTGSGETQYF
TRBD1,TRBV7-8,TRBJ2-7,.,TGTGCCAGCAGCTCGACAGGGCCAACCTACGAGCAGTACTTC,CASSSTGPTYEQYF
.,TRBV7-6,TRBJ1-6,.,TGTGCCAGCAGCTCGCGGACAGACGGCTCCTATAATTCACCCCTCCACTTT,CASSSRTDGSYNSPLHF
TRBD1,TRBV6-5,TRBJ1-5,once,TGTGCCAGCAGTCCTACAGGGGGCTATCAGCCCCAGCATTTT,CASSPTGGYQPQHF
.,TRBV4-3,TRBJ2-3,.,TGCGCCAGCAGCCAAAACGAAGACTGGGCGCAGTATTTT,CASSQNEDWAQYF
TRBD2,TRBV4-1,TRBJ2-7,.,TGCGCCAGCAGCCAAGGGGGAGGGCGGCTTTCCTACGAGCAGTACTTC,CASSQGGGRLSYEQYF
.,TRBV5-3,TRBJ2-7,.,TGTGCCAGCAGCTTAGGTACCGGCCCCGGCAGGGGTTTATACTTC,CASSLGTGPGRGLYF
TRBD1,TRBV15,TRBJ1-4,.,TGTGCCACCAGCAGAGAAATACAGGGGGCGGATGAAAAACTGTTTTTT,CATSREIQGADEKLFF
TRBD1,TRBV10-3,TRBJ2-7,.,TGTGCCATCAGTGAGTTTAGGGGGCCTTACGAGCAGTACTTC,CAISEFRGPYEQYF
.,TRBV11-2,TRBJ2-3,.,TGTGCCAGCAGCTTCCCCCCCTTAGCGGATACGCAGTATTTT,CASSFPPLADTQYF
.,TRBV18,TRBJ1-5,.,TGTGCCAGCTCTGCACAGTTTAGCAATCAGCCCCAGCATTTT,CASSAQFSNQPQHF
.,TRBV28,TRBJ2-1,.,TGTGCCAGCAGTTTATTTAGCGACAATGAGCAGTTCTTC,CASSLFSDNEQFF
TRBD1,TRBV4-2,TRBJ2-5,.,TGTGCCAGCAGCCGGCCGGGACAGGGGCCAGAGACCCAGTACTTC,CASSRPGQGPETQYF
.,TRBV6-5,TRBJ1-5,.,TGTGCCAGCAGTTACGACATGGCAAGCAATCAGCCCCAGCATTTT,CASSYDMASNQPQHF
.,TRBV18,TRBJ2-1,.,TGTGCCAGCTCCCCCCAGGAAGGGCTCACCTACAATGAGCAGTTCTTC,CASSPQEGLTYNEQFF
.,TRBV7-9,TRBJ1-6,.,TGTGCCAGCAGCTTAGGGGGCGGGCGCTCCTATAATTCACCCCTCCACTTT,CASSLGGGRSYNSPLHF
.,TRBV9,TRBJ1-1,.,TGTGCCAGCAGCGGCCGGGACATTGAAGCTTTCTTT,CASSGRDIEAFF
.,TRBV6-4,TRBJ2-6,.,TGTGCCAGCAGTGCACGGCCCCCCGAACCTTCTGGGGCCAACGTCCTGACTTTC,CASSARPPEPSGANVLTF
.,TRBV2,TRBJ1-2,.,TGTGCCAGCATTTCACCACCAGGGACCATCGGAATCTATGGCTACACCTTC,CASISPPGTIGIYGYTF
TRBD1,TRBV5-1,TRBJ1-2,once,TGCGCCAGCAGCTACGGGACAGGCAACTATGGCTACACCTTC,CASSYGTGNYGYTF
.,TRBV19,TRBJ1-1,.,TGTGCCAGTAGTTTGGACCCTGGGGACACTGAAGCTTTCTTT,CASSLDPGDTEAFF
.,TRBV5-8,TRBJ2-1,once,TGTGCCAGCAGCTTGTCGGGGGCTGGTGAGCAGTTCTTC,CASSLSGAGEQFF
.,TRBV6-1,TRBJ2-1,.,TGTGCCAGCAGTGACTTGGACATCGTATCCGCCAGCTCCTACAATGAGCAGTTCTTC,CASSDLDIVSASSYNEQFF
.,TRBV10-3,TRBJ1-2,.,TGTGCCATCAGCGGGGGTCAAGGCTATGGCTACACCTTC,CAISGGQGYGYTF
.,TRBV11-3,TRBJ2-5,.,TGTGCCAGCAGCTTAGGCAGGGGGGACCAAGAGACCCAGTACTTC,CASSLGRGDQETQYF
.,TRBV9,TRBJ1-5,few,TGTGCCAGCAGCGTAACCGGGTCGATCAATCAGCCCCAGCATTTT,CASSVTGSINQPQHF
.,TRBV19,TRBJ2-3,.,TGTGCCAGTAGTATTAGCACAGATACGCAGTATTTT,CASSISTDTQYF
TRBD1,TRBV5-1,TRBJ1-4,.,TGCGCCAGCAGCTCGACAGGGTTTGGTGAAAAACTGTTTTTT,CASSSTGFGEKLFF
TRBD1,TRBV6-6,TRBJ1-1,.,TGTGCCAGCAGTTACTCGGGGACAGCGAACACTGAAGCTTTCTTT,CASSYSGTANTEAFF